The rows below give T cell receptor beta chains drawn from one sample of a study of T cell responses to AZD1222 COVID-19 vaccine. Profiling relied on immunoSEQ multiplex PCR, and the TCRdb table lists in-frame clones only, not all of them. This sample has 150,000 to 160,000 clones, with 85% to 95% found just once. The sample in question was peripheral blood, obtained 28 days after the second AZD1222 dose. These receptors originate from an adult who received the AZD1222 COVID-19 vaccine. Both conserved end residues are trimmed from each CDR3. Each record gives: V gene, J gene, D gene, CDR3 protein. The D gene is left open where the match is weak.

V gene: TRBV19
J gene: TRBJ1-5
D gene: NA
CDR3 protein: ASSPPQTNQPQH

V gene: TRBV18
J gene: TRBJ1-1
D gene: TRBD1
CDR3 protein: ASSPDRGRNTEAF

V gene: TRBV11-2
J gene: TRBJ1-4
D gene: NA
CDR3 protein: ASSPRLGGEKLF

V gene: TRBV30
J gene: TRBJ2-5
D gene: NA
CDR3 protein: AWRGLQETQY

V gene: TRBV14
J gene: TRBJ1-1
D gene: NA
CDR3 protein: ASSPVPLGRNTEAF

V gene: TRBV13
J gene: TRBJ2-1
D gene: TRBD2
CDR3 protein: ASSSSPAGSGAEQF

V gene: TRBV24-1
J gene: TRBJ1-3
D gene: NA
CDR3 protein: ATSDLRGGNTIY

V gene: TRBV6-5
J gene: TRBJ1-6
D gene: TRBD1
CDR3 protein: ASSPGTVATNALH

V gene: TRBV2
J gene: TRBJ2-7
D gene: TRBD2
CDR3 protein: ASSVTAVYREAYEQY

V gene: TRBV4-2
J gene: TRBJ1-2
D gene: TRBD1
CDR3 protein: ASSQEGTGMGYGYT

V gene: TRBV6-5
J gene: TRBJ2-2
D gene: NA
CDR3 protein: ASAKPITGELF

V gene: TRBV9
J gene: TRBJ1-3
D gene: NA
CDR3 protein: ASSSMLGTVGNTIY

V gene: TRBV12-3/TRBV12-4
J gene: TRBJ1-1
D gene: NA
CDR3 protein: ASSLGSNTEAF

V gene: TRBV4-1
J gene: TRBJ1-3
D gene: NA
CDR3 protein: ASSQDAGDGNTIY

V gene: TRBV28
J gene: TRBJ1-2
D gene: NA
CDR3 protein: ASSSESLYGYT

V gene: TRBV5-1
J gene: TRBJ1-4
D gene: NA
CDR3 protein: ASSLEGRAEKLF

V gene: TRBV5-6
J gene: TRBJ1-5
D gene: NA
CDR3 protein: ASSLVQQTGNQPQH

V gene: TRBV19
J gene: TRBJ2-7
D gene: NA
CDR3 protein: ASSIGWGTYEQY

V gene: TRBV7-9
J gene: TRBJ1-4
D gene: TRBD1
CDR3 protein: ASSLGGTGNEKLF

V gene: TRBV4-2
J gene: TRBJ2-7
D gene: NA
CDR3 protein: ASSQETTEIYEQY

V gene: TRBV28
J gene: TRBJ1-1
D gene: NA
CDR3 protein: ASSRYGEYEAF